The 26 T cell receptor beta chains in this list originate from one sample, sequenced in a study of monozygotic twins with inflammatory bowel disease. TCRdb re-called the 5' RACE reads; one entry per CDR3 protein, DNA not given. Its table lists around 450,000 distinct CDR3 sequences. Sequencing was performed on blood. These receptor sequences come from a human donor with ulcerative colitis or Crohn's disease, or a healthy co-twin of an affected twin (not recorded which).

The chain employs TRBV12-3 or TRBV12-4 and TRBJ1-1. This CDR3 is built from 14 residues. CDR3 sequence reads: CASSFFPHDTEAFF.

The chain couples TRBV5-6 to TRBJ2-7; TCRdb's D call of TRBD1 is untestable without DNA. Per the germline V gene, CDR1 is SGHDT and CDR2 is YYEEEE. The CDR3 is made up of 15 amino acids. CDR3 protein: CASSLSRGNDDEQYF.

The chain links TRBV12-3 or TRBV12-4 to TRBJ2-7. The CDR3 spans 14 residues. This CDR3 reads CASSSAGAPYEQYF.

V usage is TRBV6-1 and J usage is TRBJ2-7; TCRdb lists TRBD1, though no DNA is available to test this call. Germline CDR1 reads MNHNS; CDR2 reads SASEGT. The CDR3 runs 18 residues. CDR3 protein: CASSARGRERGSSYEQYF.

The chain uses TRBV2 and TRBJ2-7; without DNA, the TCRdb call of TRBD2 cannot be checked. Germline CDR1 and CDR2: SNHLY and FYNNEI. CDR3 length equals 12 residues. CDR3 protein: CASSEGHYEQYF.

V usage is TRBV4-3 and J usage is TRBJ1-6; TCRdb gives TRBD1 as the D gene, but with no DNA this cannot be confirmed. This CDR3 region has 17 residues. Germline V gene lookup returns CDR1 LGHNA and CDR2 YSLEER. The CDR3 here is CASSQVSTGQINSPLHF.

The genes are TRBV20-1 and TRBJ1-5; absent DNA, TCRdb's TRBD1 call cannot be checked. Germline V gene lookup returns CDR1 DFQATT and CDR2 SNEGSKA (reference sequence). The CDR3 length is 14 residues. CDR3 loop: CSATEGTVNQPQHF.

This chain uses TRBV12-3 or TRBV12-4 with TRBJ2-3; TCRdb calls TRBD2, which cannot be checked without DNA. This CDR3 has 14 amino acids. CDR3: CASTLRRGTDTQYF.

This chain uses TRBV29-1 with TRBJ2-2. Germline V lookup: CDR1 SQVTM, CDR2 ANQGSEA. The CDR3 extends over 11 amino acids. The CDR3 spells CSVRHTGELFF.

This chain uses TRBV27 with TRBJ1-1; TCRdb's D gene call, TRBD1, goes unchecked for lack of DNA. CDR1 MNHEY and CDR2 SMNVEV come from the germline V gene (reference sequence). CDR3 length: 13 amino acids. This CDR3 is CASSSGTGGEAFF.

The rearrangement uses TRBV20-1 and TRBJ1-3; TCRdb proposes TRBD1, but this gene call is untestable without DNA. CDR3 size: 16 residues. Germline V gives CDR1 DFQATT, CDR2 SNEGSKA (reference sequence). CDR3 amino acids: CSASGITGSSGNTIYF.

This rearrangement joins TRBV29-1 to TRBJ2-2. The CDR3 totals 12 residues. Germline V lookup: CDR1 SQVTM, CDR2 ANQGSEA. The CDR3 here is CSDRTVTGELFF.

The V call is TRBV6-1, the J call TRBJ1-1; TCRdb's assignment of TRBD1 cannot be checked, as there is no DNA. Per the germline V gene, CDR1 is MNHNS and CDR2 is SASEGT. The CDR3 is 15 amino acids. The CDR3 loop is CASSEAPGGGTEAFF.

The chain carries TRBV7-2 and TRBJ2-1; TCRdb designates TRBD2, a call that cannot be tested without DNA. The CDR3 spans 14 residues. Germline loops: CDR1 SGHTA, CDR2 FQGNSA. This CDR3 is CASSFLAGVRGQFF. Full variable domain (missing parts from reference TRBV7-2 and TRBJ2-1): GAGVSQSPSNKVTEKGKDVELRCDPISGHTALYWYRQSLGQGLEFLIYFQGNSAPDKSGLPSDRFSAERTGGSVSTLTIQRTQQEDSAVYLCASSFLAGVRGQFFGPGTRLTVL.

The rearrangement joins TRBV25-1 to TRBJ1-2; the D call of TRBD1 rests on TCRdb alone, since no DNA is present to check it. Germline lookup yields CDR1 MGHDK and CDR2 SYGVNS. The CDR3 is 15 amino acids. CDR3 amino acids: CASSDQTGANYGYTF.

The V gene is TRBV11-2, the J gene TRBJ2-3; TCRdb's D gene call, TRBD1, goes unchecked for lack of DNA. The CDR3 extends over 16 amino acids. From germline, CDR1 is SGHAT and CDR2 FQNNGV. CDR3 sequence: CASSLRTEGFTDTQYF.

The chain is built from TRBV20-1 and TRBJ2-7; TCRdb calls TRBD2, which cannot be checked without DNA. Per germline, CDR1 DFQATT and CDR2 SNEGSKA (reference sequence). The length of the CDR3 is 15 residues. The CDR3 here is CSARPTSGGTYEQYF.

This chain's CDR3 is CATSRDVAGGRYEQYF. The genes are TRBV15 and TRBJ2-7; TCRdb returns TRBD1, unconfirmable since there is no DNA. The CDR3 has 16 residues. CDR1 is LNHNV and CDR2 is YYDKDF in the germline V gene (reference sequence). The full variable domain, its missing parts supplied by reference TRBV15 and TRBJ2-7, is DAMVIQNPRYQVTQFGKPVTLSCSQTLNHNVMYWYQQKSSQAPKLLFHYYDKDFNNEADTPDNFQSRRPNTSFCFLDIRSPGLGDTAMYLCATSRDVAGGRYEQYFGPGTRLTVT.

The rearrangement uses TRBV28 and TRBJ1-5; TCRdb names TRBD1, which stays unverified in the absence of DNA. The V gene's germline CDR1 is MDHEN and CDR2 SYDVKM. The CDR3 consists of 18 residues. This chain's CDR3 is CASKLPDRSSVSDQPQHF.

The chain has TRBV11-2 and TRBJ1-1. The CDR3 runs 16 residues. Germline assignment: CDR1 SGHAT and CDR2 FQNNGV. The CDR3 loop is CASSLVINSLNTEAFF.

The chain combines TRBV9 with TRBJ2-3; TCRdb designates TRBD1, a call that cannot be tested without DNA. CDR3 size: 14 residues. The V gene's germline CDR1 is SGDLS and CDR2 YYNGEE. CDR3 residues: CASIQQGYTDTQYF.

This chain joins TRBV18 and TRBJ2-5; the D gene TCRdb calls, TRBD2, cannot be checked with no DNA. This CDR3 comprises 15 residues. Germline assignment: CDR1 KGHSH and CDR2 LQKENI. The CDR3 protein is CASSPSTSLQETQYF.

J is TRBJ2-1 and V is TRBV29-1; TCRdb names TRBD2, which stays unverified in the absence of DNA. Germline lookup yields CDR1 SQVTM and CDR2 ANQGSEA. The CDR3 totals 18 residues. This chain's CDR3 is CSALEGTSGRSSYNEQFF.

The J gene is TRBJ1-1, the V gene TRBV5-6. The CDR3 has 15 residues. Germline loops: CDR1 SGHDT, CDR2 YYEEEE. CDR3 region: CASRLGTFSSTEAFF.

The V gene is TRBV25-1, the J gene TRBJ2-3; TCRdb returns TRBD1, unconfirmable since there is no DNA. The CDR3 is 13 residues long. Germline loops: CDR1 MGHDK, CDR2 SYGVNS. This CDR3 is CASSARLADTQYF.

The chain is built from TRBV6-1 and TRBJ2-4; the TCRdb call, TRBD1, lacks DNA for checking. In germline, CDR1 is MNHNS, CDR2 SASEGT. The CDR3 runs 14 residues. The CDR3 protein is CASREGQGSNIQYF.